Included here is one T cell receptor (beta chain) sequence, with context. Original methodology: Amplified reference gene primers provided the basis for estimating nucleated cell counts. TCRdb keeps only in-frame clones here, not all; method: immunoSEQ multiplex PCR. The V and J calls and the clone size are those of that table, but D and trimming were determined from the DNA. The data hold over 300,000 clones, with around 89% observed a single time. There are 16 residues in the CDR3. Between the trimmed V and J ends, which lost 5 bases and 4 bases, there was a span of 20 bases. From germline, CDR1 is MNHEY and CDR2 SMNVEV (reference sequence). The data derive from a study of blood T cell repertoires in COVID-19.

This clonotype originated in a man aged 18-30 years with active or convalescent COVID-19. The chain carries TRBV27 and TRBJ1-1; no firm D call. Input material: peripheral blood. The CDR3 loop reads CASSPLRLGPGTEAFF. CDR3 bases: TGTGCCAGCAGTCCTCTTCGACTAGGCCCGGGCACTGAAGCTTTCTTT.